This T cell receptor (beta chain) was retrieved from a study of Ad26.COV2.S vaccination and SARS-CoV-2 variants. In the study overall: Within the COV1001 Ad26.COV2.S trial arm, the donor was enrolled. Study conclusions and caveats: Reports say spike-specific CD8+ and CD4+ T cell responses covered substantial breadth after vaccination. Placebo and vaccine recipients had non-spike TCR breadth that was similar.

Noted treatment: 15 to 20 received Ad26.COV2.S at low or high dose, single or two shots; several received placebo; per-sample allocation not given. Samples came from day 63 after the first vaccine or placebo injection. It was an adult aged 18-55 years in Boston who was the donor. The assay was immunoSEQ multiplex PCR, and TCRdb's table has in-frame clones only and misses some. The sample holds about 350,000 clones; approximately 84% are singletons and the top ten take approximately 3.5%. On this clone: No antigen is known for it.

Germline assignment: CDR1 MNHEY and CDR2 SVGAGI. After removal of 2 bases from V and 3 bases from J, the junction contained 6 bases not matched to a gene. The CDR3 contains 16 residues. The chain uses TRBV6-5 and TRBJ1-4; TRBD1 agrees at 7 bases. The specimen was peripheral blood, collected in a trial of Ad26.COV2.S vaccine versus placebo. This TCR was sampled from a person aged 18-65 years who received the Ad26.COV2.S COVID-19 vaccine or a placebo. In nucleotides, the CDR3 is TGTGCCAGCAGTTACGGAGGGGGCGCGGCTAATGAAAAACTGTTTTTT. Protein sequence: CASSYGGGAANEKLFF.